Listed below are T cell receptor beta chains from one sample, sequenced in a study of post-analysis software for immune sequencing data. TCRdb processed the PCR reads anew with MiXCR; each CDR3 protein has one entry. The profile shows more than 450,000 distinct CDR3 sequences, less than 40% of them singletons. Sequencing was carried out using blood. These receptors originate from a girl aged 2 to 17 with multiple sclerosis. Both conserved end residues are part of each CDR3. D genes are given only for firm matches. The size field is filled for only some rows; it gives once, few, many or a size class.

clone size: -
D gene: -
J gene: TRBJ2-7
V gene: TRBV21-1
CDR3 protein: CAIPVRGTYEQYF
CDR3 DNA: TGTGCCATCCCGGTGCGGGGAACCTACGAGCAGTACTTC

clone size: many
D gene: -
J gene: TRBJ2-5
V gene: TRBV6-4
CDR3 protein: CASGLQETQYF
CDR3 DNA: TGTGCCAGCGGGCTCCAAGAGACCCAGTACTTC

clone size: few
D gene: TRBD1
J gene: TRBJ1-2
V gene: TRBV27
CDR3 protein: CASSSPTGDYGYTF
CDR3 DNA: TGTGCCAGCAGTTCCCCGACAGGGGACTATGGCTACACCTTC

clone size: few
D gene: TRBD1
J gene: TRBJ2-7
V gene: TRBV13
CDR3 protein: CASSDRAAPNYEQYF
CDR3 DNA: TGTGCCAGCAGCGACAGGGCCGCCCCCAACTACGAGCAGTACTTC

clone size: few
D gene: TRBD1
J gene: TRBJ1-1
V gene: TRBV29-1
CDR3 protein: CSAEDRVGAFF
CDR3 DNA: TGCAGCGCTGAAGACAGGGTCGGAGCTTTCTTT

clone size: few
D gene: -
J gene: TRBJ1-6
V gene: TRBV9
CDR3 protein: CASSETANSPLHF
CDR3 DNA: TGTGCCAGCAGCGAGACAGCGAATTCACCCCTCCACTTT

clone size: -
D gene: -
J gene: TRBJ2-5
V gene: TRBV6-6
CDR3 protein: CASRPQGTGETQYF
CDR3 DNA: TGTGCCAGCAGACCGCAGGGTACGGGGGAGACCCAGTACTTC

clone size: -
D gene: TRBD2
J gene: TRBJ2-3
V gene: TRBV7-9
CDR3 protein: CASSLASSGGATDTQYF
CDR3 DNA: TGTGCCAGCAGCTTAGCCTCGAGCGGGGGGGCCACAGATACGCAGTATTTT

clone size: -
D gene: -
J gene: TRBJ2-1
V gene: TRBV9
CDR3 protein: CASSGGLVGNEQFF
CDR3 DNA: TGTGCCAGCAGCGGTGGGCTAGTGGGCAATGAGCAGTTCTTC

clone size: -
D gene: -
J gene: TRBJ2-2
V gene: TRBV7-8
CDR3 protein: CASSLDSETAKNTGERFF
CDR3 DNA: TGTGCCAGCAGCTTAGATTCAGAGACAGCGAAGAACACCGGGGAGCGGTTTTTT

clone size: few
D gene: -
J gene: TRBJ1-2
V gene: TRBV29-1
CDR3 protein: CSVEDEKDYGYTF
CDR3 DNA: TGCAGCGTTGAAGATGAAAAGGACTATGGCTACACCTTC

clone size: -
D gene: -
J gene: TRBJ2-4
V gene: TRBV9
CDR3 protein: CASSRLDSLAKNIQYF
CDR3 DNA: TGTGCCAGCAGCCGGCTGGACAGCTTAGCCAAAAACATTCAGTACTTC

clone size: few
D gene: TRBD2
J gene: TRBJ2-3
V gene: TRBV7-9
CDR3 protein: CASSSQRGASDTQYF
CDR3 DNA: TGTGCCAGCAGCTCCCAGCGGGGGGCGTCAGATACGCAGTATTTT

clone size: -
D gene: -
J gene: TRBJ1-1
V gene: TRBV7-2
CDR3 protein: CASSSGPYFEAFF
CDR3 DNA: TGTGCCAGCAGCTCAGGACCCTACTTTGAAGCTTTCTTT

clone size: -
D gene: -
J gene: TRBJ2-3
V gene: TRBV29-1
CDR3 protein: CSVDSTTEQVEEAQYF
CDR3 DNA: TGCAGCGTTGATTCGACCACCGAACAGGTTGAGGAGGCGCAGTATTTT

clone size: -
D gene: TRBD2
J gene: TRBJ2-3
V gene: TRBV9
CDR3 protein: CASSVGLAGGHSTDTQYF
CDR3 DNA: TGTGCCAGCAGCGTAGGCCTAGCGGGGGGGCATAGCACAGATACGCAGTATTTT

clone size: -
D gene: TRBD2
J gene: TRBJ2-7
V gene: TRBV5-1
CDR3 protein: CASSSGLAGPSYEQYF
CDR3 DNA: TGCGCCAGCAGCTCCGGACTAGCGGGGCCTTCCTACGAGCAGTACTTC

clone size: -
D gene: -
J gene: TRBJ2-3
V gene: TRBV6-5
CDR3 protein: CATRTGTDTQYF
CDR3 DNA: TGTGCCACACGGACAGGCACAGATACGCAGTATTTT

clone size: -
D gene: -
J gene: TRBJ1-5
V gene: TRBV27
CDR3 protein: CAGTTNSNQPQHF
CDR3 DNA: TGTGCCGGCACCACAAATAGCAATCAGCCCCAGCATTTT

clone size: -
D gene: -
J gene: TRBJ1-2
V gene: TRBV20-1
CDR3 protein: CSASTVTYGYTF
CDR3 DNA: TGCAGTGCGTCGACAGTTACCTATGGCTACACCTTC

clone size: -
D gene: -
J gene: TRBJ2-7
V gene: TRBV7-6
CDR3 protein: CASSLEFGDHEQYF
CDR3 DNA: TGTGCCAGCAGCCTCGAATTCGGGGATCACGAGCAGTACTTC

clone size: few
D gene: -
J gene: TRBJ2-5
V gene: TRBV5-6
CDR3 protein: CASSYGGEETQYF
CDR3 DNA: TGTGCCAGCAGCTACGGAGGGGAAGAGACCCAGTACTTC